The 9 T cell receptor beta chains below all came from one sample that was sequenced in a study of blood T cell repertoires in COVID-19. This table comes from immunoSEQ multiplex PCR, and its TCRdb copy is limited to in-frame clones, with some not included. Of hundreds of thousands of clones listed, about nine tenths were seen once; the top ten hold about 2%. Sequenced material: peripheral blood. The receptors shown here come from a young man with active or convalescent COVID-19.

The rearrangement links TRBV27 to TRBJ2-2; D unclear. With 2 bases removed from V and 7 bases from J, the gap between germline ends came to 5 bases. This CDR3 is built from 12 residues. Germline CDR1 and CDR2: MNHEY and SMNVEV (reference sequence). Written as DNA, the CDR3 is TGTGCCAGCAGTTTAAGCTACGGGGAGCTGTTTTTT. This gives the protein CASSLSYGELFF.

This rearrangement joins TRBV2 to TRBJ2-3, with D perhaps matching TRBD2 (6 bases). The length of the CDR3 is 14 residues. The V and J ends lost 6 bases and 4 bases respectively, with 14 bases between them. Per germline, CDR1 SNHLY and CDR2 FYNNEI. The CDR3, as DNA: TGTGCCAGCAGGGGGGGTTTAGAAGCAGATACGCAGTATTTT. Its translation is CASRGGLEADTQYF.

The V call is TRBV7-9, the J call TRBJ2-7; tentatively, D is TRBD1 (6 bases). Trimming took 4 bases from V and 7 from J, leaving 8 bases between them. CDR3 length equals 11 residues. Germline V CDR1 and CDR2: SEHNR, FQNEAQ (reference sequence). The CDR3 spells CASSSGVEQYF. In nucleotides, the CDR3 is TGTGCCAGCAGCTCAGGGGTTGAGCAGTACTTC.

This clone was seen a few times. This chain uses TRBV20-1 with TRBJ2-7, with TRBD2 matching 8 bases. The CDR3 totals 16 residues. Unmatched junction bases numbered 17, after V lost 3 bases and J lost 7 bases. Per germline, CDR1 DFQATT and CDR2 SNEGSKA (reference sequence). The CDR3 DNA reads TGCAGTGCTAGTGGGGGCGGGAGGCTTGACAGGCGAGAGCAGTACTTC. Translating gives CSASGGGRLDRREQYF.

As concerns this clone: Other DNA sequences in the same sample also yield this CDR3. The V and J genes are TRBV4-1 and TRBJ1-1, with D possibly being TRBD1 (6 bases). V gave up 0 bases and J gave up 5 bases, with 7 bases separating them. The CDR3 contains 13 residues. The germline gives CDR1 MGHRA, CDR2 YSYEKL. For the CDR3, the DNA is TGCGCCAGCAGCCAAGAAAGGGGGACTGAAGCTTTCTTT. This encodes CASSQERGTEAFF.

The rearrangement links TRBV6-5 to TRBJ1-5; D remains ambiguous. Germline V gene lookup returns CDR1 MNHEY and CDR2 SVGAGI. V was shortened by 5 bases and J by 1 base, with 12 bases between the two germline ends. This CDR3 comprises 15 residues. This CDR3 is CASSLFLESNQPQHF. The CDR3 nucleotides read TGTGCCAGCAGTCTGTTCCTCGAGAGCAATCAGCCCCAGCATTTT.

The rearrangement joins TRBV3-1 (or the pseudogene TRBV3-2) to TRBJ1-6, with 7 bases fitting TRBD1. There are 17 residues in the CDR3. From germline, CDR1 is LGHDT and CDR2 YNNKEL (reference sequence). Trimming took 3 bases from V and 3 from J; bases not matched to a gene: 8. The CDR3 is CASSQQLTGNYNSPLHF. In nucleotides, the CDR3 is TGTGCCAGCAGCCAGCAATTGACAGGGAACTATAATTCACCCCTCCACTTT.

This sequence joins TRBV24-1 and TRBJ2-3; the D is unclear. Germline loops: CDR1 KGHDR, CDR2 SFDVKD. Trimming shortened V by 5 bases and J by 7 bases, and 18 bases separated the two germline ends. The CDR3 has 15 residues. DNA for the CDR3: TGTGCCACCAGTGTGTCGGGTAGATCGCTGAATACGCAGTATTTT. Amino acids: CATSVSGRSLNTQYF.

This chain connects TRBV5-1 to TRBJ2-7; 9 nucleotides align to TRBD1. Germline loops: CDR1 SGHRS, CDR2 YFSETQ. V gave up 4 bases and J gave up 1 base; unmatched junction bases: 6. The CDR3 runs 15 residues. The CDR3 region has the DNA TGCGCCAGCAGCACCTCCGGGACAGGGTCCTACGAGCAGTACTTC. Protein product: CASSTSGTGSYEQYF.